The text below deals with one T cell receptor beta chain. Its antigen is as yet unknown. Method: immunoSEQ multiplex PCR; TCRdb's copy keeps in-frame clones and lacks some. The sample comprises about 12,000 clones, around 92% of which are singletons, and 3.3% rests with the top ten. This record belongs to a study of lymphopenia after photon versus proton radiotherapy. The CDR3 totals 11 residues. The germline V and J ends were trimmed by 4 bases and 10 bases, with 13 bases remaining between them. Germline-derived CDR1 and CDR2 are GTSNPN and SVGIG (reference sequence). Broader study findings: Post-nadir diversity loss with photons came from oligoclonal expansion, particularly CD8+ Temra cells. Better survival with proton therapy was suggested as possible, not demonstrated. In patients who died, overall survival fell as post-nadir TCR diversity dropped more.

The chain uses TRBV30 and TRBJ1-1, with unresolved D. The sample consisted of peripheral blood, taken from a patient treated with proton-based radiotherapy. The sequence derives from a man between 60 and 75 years old with pancreatic cancer. Here the CDR3 DNA reads TGTGCCTGGAAGACCGAGGTACGAGCTTTCTTT. Protein product: CAWKTEVRAFF.